Reported below is one T cell receptor (beta chain). Its antigen remains unknown. The CDR3 spans 15 residues. Trimming took off 6 bases at V and 7 bases at J, with 19 bases between the two ends. CDR1 SEHNR and CDR2 FQNEAQ come from the germline V gene (reference sequence). This table comes from immunoSEQ multiplex PCR, and its TCRdb copy is limited to in-frame clones, with some not included. In the table there are about 12,000 clones, more than 75% of which are singletons. The data derive from a study of T cells in localized non-small cell lung cancer. Findings and caveats of the study: Across samples, adjacent lung featured a median roughly 60 of the top 100 tumor clones. Patients showing higher blood T cell density tended to see longer overall survival. Sequencing involved a lone tumor region, leaving heterogeneity possible.

The genes are TRBV7-9 and TRBJ1-5; no clear D gene. The sample was peripheral blood, taken before any cancer treatment. This clonotype was sampled from a male donor older than 55 with stage I lung adenocarcinoma. The chain's CDR3 is CASSSSAGSRQPQHF. In nucleotides, the CDR3 is TGTGCCAGCAGTTCAAGCGCGGGTTCCCGGCAGCCCCAGCATTTT.